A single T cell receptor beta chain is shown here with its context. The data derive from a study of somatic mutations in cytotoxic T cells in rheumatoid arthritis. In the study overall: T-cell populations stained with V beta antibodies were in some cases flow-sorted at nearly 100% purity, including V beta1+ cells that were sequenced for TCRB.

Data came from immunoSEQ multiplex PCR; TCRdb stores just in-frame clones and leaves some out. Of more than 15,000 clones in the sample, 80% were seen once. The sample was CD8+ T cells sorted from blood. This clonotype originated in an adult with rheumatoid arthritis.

CDR3 sequence reads: CASSQEIGMGRQNTEAFF. CDR3 coding DNA: TGTGCCAGCAGCCAAGAGATAGGGATGGGGAGACAGAACACTGAAGCTTTCTTT. This chain links TRBV4-2 with TRBJ1-1; no clear D gene. Trimming took 0 bases from V and 1 from J, leaving 18 bases between them. The CDR3 is 18 amino acids. Germline values: CDR1 LGHNA, CDR2 YNFKEQ.